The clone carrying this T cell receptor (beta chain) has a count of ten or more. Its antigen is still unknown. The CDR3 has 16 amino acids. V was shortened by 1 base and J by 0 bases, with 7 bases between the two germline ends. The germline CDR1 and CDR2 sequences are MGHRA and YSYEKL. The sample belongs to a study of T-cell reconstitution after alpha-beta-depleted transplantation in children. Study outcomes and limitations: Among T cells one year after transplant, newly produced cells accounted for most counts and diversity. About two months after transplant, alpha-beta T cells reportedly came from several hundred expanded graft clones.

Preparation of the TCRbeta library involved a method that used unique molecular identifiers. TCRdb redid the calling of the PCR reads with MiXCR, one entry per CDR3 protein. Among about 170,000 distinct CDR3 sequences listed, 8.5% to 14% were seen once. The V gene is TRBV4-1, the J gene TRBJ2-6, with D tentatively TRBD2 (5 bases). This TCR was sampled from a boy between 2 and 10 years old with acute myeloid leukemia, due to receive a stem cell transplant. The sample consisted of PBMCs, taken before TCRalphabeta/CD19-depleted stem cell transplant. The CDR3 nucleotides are TGCGCCAGCAGCCAAGTAGGACTCTCTGGGGCCAACGTCCTGACTTTC. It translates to CASSQVGLSGANVLTF.